This TCR beta chain was documented in a study of cytomegalovirus exposure and HLA in healthy donors (dated by TCRdb to 2016 to 2017). Regarding the study in general: According to an earlier analysis of a few hundred of the donors, some 180 million T cells yielded roughly 100 million unique TCR beta sequences and about 300 Gb of sequence data. An early release covering around 630 HLA-typed donors comprised about 310 gigabases of sequencing data and 85 million to 100 million unique TCR sequences. Of the approximately 400 genotyped donors, approximately 83% fell in the genetic ancestry cluster associated with self-reported Caucasian donors. The study aimed to test whether cataloging public T cell receptors could reveal signatures of past pathogen exposure. Using immunosequencing, the study profiled T cell repertoires from 500 to 800 subjects and related those repertoires to cytomegalovirus serostatus. Besides the first cohort of 666 subjects, a separate validation cohort made up of 120 different subjects was used. To predict cytomegalovirus infection status, the study combined high-throughput TCR immunosequencing, statistical association of individual TCRs with disease status, and machine learning. A later analysis re-examined previously published TCR beta repertoires from about 700 donors and added high-resolution HLA genotyping to investigate patterns of TCR occurrence. The later analysis used no new phenotypic data to find candidate immune exposures, relying instead on TCR beta sequences and their occurrence across donors. To decide whether each TCR beta V gene segment behaved as functional or pseudogenic, an earlier analysis of some 580 of the donors relied on high-throughput TCR beta sequencing. Donor age, sex, ethnicity and CMV serostatus were compiled alongside the repertoire data. A later genetic analysis took genome-wide SNP genotypes for about three fifths of the 666 donors and used that subset as a discovery cohort. All discovery cohort repertoires had been generated using a single sequencing platform. HLA typing covered class I and class II loci at four-digit resolution. The number of typed donors differed by locus: roughly 629-640 for A, B, C, DRB1 and DQB1; roughly 510 for DQA1; about 600 for DPA1; and roughly 490 for DPB1. Because of strong linkage in the cohort, roughly five DR-DQ haplotypes were treated as single units for association and clustering. Among 300 to 500 genotyped donors of the cohort, an average of approximately 240,000 unique TCR beta nucleotide sequences was sequenced per donor, of which about 19% were non-productive.

The cohort was made up of approximately 700 healthy bone marrow donors. Cohort members were all nominally healthy when sampled, although unrecorded immune exposures were likely present. The donor was CMV seropositive and was included in the group of 250 to 350 seropositive cohort members. A peripheral blood sample was provided by each donor, and peripheral blood mononuclear cells were used for TCR beta sequencing. Genomic DNA was extracted from the blood cell samples with the Qiagen DNeasy Blood Extraction Kit. Receptor libraries were prepared by the immunoSEQ multiplex PCR assay. A mixture of 60 forward primers for TCR Vbeta segments and 13 reverse primers for TCR Jbeta segments was used in the multiplex PCR. The CDR3 region of rearranged TCR beta genes was amplified from genomic DNA by a multiplex PCR assay. On the Illumina HiSeq System, the amplified TCR beta libraries were sequenced as 87-base-pair reads. On the study's bioinformatics: A later analysis counted approximately 74 million unique TCR beta chains across the 666 repertoires, and roughly 11 million of these chains were shared by at least two donors. To remove PCR and sequencing errors, raw reads were error-corrected and collapsed into unique sequences using a nearest-neighbor algorithm that merged closely related sequences. CDR3 sequences were aligned to IMGT reference sequences to assign V, D and J gene segments. For a sequence to be retained, at least a six-nucleotide match to both a V gene segment and a J gene segment was required. A rearrangement counted as productive if the CDR3 had no stop codons and remained in frame with V and J, and every other rearrangement counted as non-productive. CDR3 was defined by IMGT convention, running from the second conserved V-encoded cysteine to the conserved J-encoded phenylalanine. The earlier analysis of fewer than 750 of the donors excluded sequences that lacked an unambiguous match to a single V gene segment. In an earlier analysis of approximately 590 of the donors, V segments were called functional above 56.7% productive rearrangements and were called segregating when the between-donor standard deviation exceeded 5%. A statistical classification framework was developed to diagnose cytomegalovirus status using the catalog of TCR beta chain sequences. A later analysis assigned V and J genes by comparing TCR nucleotide sequences with IMGT/GENE-DB human TR gene sequences. Using the TCRdist pipeline, a later analysis assigned CDR3 sequences along with most-parsimonious VDJ recombination scenarios. In a later analysis, each TCR beta chain was defined by its CDR3 amino acid sequence together with its V-gene family, and reads lacking a unique V-gene family were excluded. A later analysis removed roughly 590 highly shared, low-generation-probability nucleotide sequences to deal with suspected cross-contamination and a sequencing artifact. In a later analysis, a clonal expansion index was calculated for each public chain from normalized within-repertoire ranks of inferred template counts. In a later analysis, generation probabilities were computed with a VDJ recombination model fitted to out-of-frame rearrangements, and the resulting probabilities were checked against IGoR. Hypergeometric tests were used in a later analysis to score TCR-TCR, TCR-HLA and TCR-CMV co-occurrence, with a repertoire-size bias correction applied to the TCR pairs. To estimate false discovery rates, a later analysis permuted the HLA or CMV assignments 20 times. In a later analysis, co-occurring TCRs were grouped with DBSCAN, and TCRdist sequence similarity was added when clustering was performed within HLA-allele-positive subsets. Repertoires with fewer than 30,000 or more than 120,000 public chains were left out of co-occurrence clustering, as were about five repertoires with anomalous nucleotide sharing. This is the immuneACCESS table as TCRdb keeps it, with only in-frame sequences that have V and J called. A part of the clones is gone; compared with another copy, unresolved V genes explain less than half, and the rest is unexplained. From that table come the V and J calls and clone size; the DNA was used to work out D and trimming. This sample holds 150,000 to 200,000 clones; 70% to 80% were observed only once. The top ten clonotypes cover 2.2% of the sample.

What the authors observed across the whole study: Because HLA typing was missing for some donors at each locus, association tests included only the typed subset. In a later analysis, several top co-occurrence clusters were reported to appear linked to parvovirus B19, influenza, CMV and Epstein-Barr virus. In both the original and validation cohorts, the classifier was reported to diagnose cytomegalovirus status with high specificity and sensitivity. Broadly in line with IMGT annotations, most TCR beta V segments showed up in productive rearrangements about 87% or about 30% of the time in an earlier analysis of approximately 640 of the donors. Compared with the 666-donor mean, donors in an Asian-associated ancestry cluster had fewer N-insertions in productive TCRs, according to a later genetic analysis. Because counts were too low, about 15 rarely observed V segments, including chromosome 9 orphons, were left out of the earlier analysis of approximately 500 of the donors. CMV serostatus was the only immune exposure information available for the cohort. In a later analysis, around 15,000 TCR beta sequences were associated with specific HLA alleles at a false discovery rate of 0.05. The presence/absence analyses assumed that sequencing depth was roughly uniform across donors, and that assumption may not be true. A further reported finding was that TCR beta sequences accurately predicted the HLA-A and HLA-B alleles for most subjects in the first cohort. The authors suggested that the approach could potentially be extended to other disease states and immunological phenotypes. Most CMV-associated TCR beta chains appeared to be HLA-restricted in a later analysis, and the HLA associations seemed to be driven largely by CMV exposure. In a later genetic analysis, a missense DCLRE1C variant was associated with V-gene and J-gene trimming of TCR beta chains, and the association was replicated in an independent cohort. In this cohort, only TCR beta chains were sequenced, and detectable features were limited by the absence of alpha or paired-chain data. Most TCR sequences were seen in very few donors, while some public TCRs were found in many individuals. A few of the identified cytomegalovirus-associated TCR beta chains were confirmed in vitro to be specific for cytomegalovirus antigens. When HLA alleles, especially DR and DQ, strongly co-occurred, TCR associations were difficult to assign to individual alleles. In a later analysis, HLA-associated TCR beta chains showed more clonal expansion and lower generation probabilities than non-associated chains that were equally common. According to a later analysis, TCR association rates differed among HLA loci, with DRB1 alleles showing the most associated TCRs and HLA-C alleles showing the fewest. A cluster of highly shared sequence variants was judged likely to represent a technical artifact of the sequencing pipeline. A total of 164 TCR beta chains were listed by the study as associated with cytomegalovirus. Correlated functional status among segregating V segments might reflect linkage disequilibrium, but an unknown experimental factor could not be ruled out.

A remark on this clone: Its antigen is unknown. Nothing much larger sits one base from this clone, and base qualities are not available.

This receptor was identified in a man aged 50-60 years in good health and CMV-seropositive. The sample consisted of PBMCs.

The DNA sequence reads TGTGCCAGCAGCTCGGGACAGGGATATGCAGAGACCCAGTACTTC. Its protein product is CASSSGQGYAETQYF. Recombination connected TRBV7-9 to TRBJ2-5, and 9 junctional nucleotides match TRBD1. The CDR3 spans 15 residues, from the cysteine through the phenylalanine. The kept DNA is CDR3 alone, 45 bases in frame from the first base. CDR1 SEHNR and CDR2 FQNEAQ were looked up in the germline V gene (reference sequence). Trimming removed 4 bases from V and 4 bases from J; the gene matches leave 7 bases unexplained. The CDR3 plus the reference TRBV7-9 and TRBJ2-5 genes for the other parts give the full variable domain: DTGVSQNPRHKITKRGQNVTFRCDPISEHNRLYWYRQTLGQGPEFLTYFQNEAQLEKSRLLSDRFSAERPKGSFSTLEIQRTEQGDSAMYLCASSSGQGYAETQYFGPGTRLLVL.